Here is one T cell receptor beta chain with its context. This record comes from a study of blood T cell repertoires in COVID-19. Study as a whole: COVID-19 samples, acute and convalescent, were from the United States, Italy and Spain. PBMCs, B-cell-depleted T cells, or T cells provided the cDNA or gDNA that made up the material.

Some clones are missing from TCRdb's copy, which holds only in-frame ones; the method was immunoSEQ multiplex PCR. The sample includes roughly 180,000 clones, around 86% of them seen just once. Sequenced: peripheral blood. This receptor was identified in a man in his fifties or sixties with acute or convalescent COVID-19.

The DNA for the CDR3 is TGTGCCAGCAGCCCCCGGGGAAACACCATATATTTT. It translates to CASSPRGNTIYF. The chain couples TRBV25-1 to TRBJ1-3, with D unresolved. V was clipped by 6 bases and J by 4 bases, with 7 bases between them. The CDR3 covers 12 residues. In germline, CDR1 is MGHDK, CDR2 SYGVNS.